This T cell receptor beta chain originates from a study of cytomegalovirus exposure and HLA in healthy donors. Study details: As an earlier analysis found, 150 million to 200 million T cells yielded about 120 million unique TCR beta sequences. Broader study findings: Analyses of presence/absence relied on an assumption of roughly uniform sequencing depth across donors. A later analysis linked a missense variant in DCLRE1C to the trimming of TCR beta V and J genes.

Of note for this clone: Antigen unknown.

Germline assignment: CDR1 MGHRA and CDR2 YSYEKL. The V and J ends lost 0 bases and 9 bases respectively, with 12 bases between them. The CDR3 consists of 15 residues. PCR amplification relied on 60 Vbeta primers (plus 13 Jbeta primers). Only in-frame clones appear in the TCRdb table, and some are missing; sequencing was by immunoSEQ multiplex PCR. The sample consists of fewer than 100,000 clones, more than 60% of them appearing once. The V gene is TRBV4-1, the J gene TRBJ1-6; D gene uncertain. This TCR derives from a man aged 60-69 years in good health and CMV-seropositive. Material: PBMCs. The CDR3 coding sequence is TGCGCCAGCAGCCAAGATGCGCTGAGATTTTCACCCCTCCACTTT. Protein sequence: CASSQDALRFSPLHF.